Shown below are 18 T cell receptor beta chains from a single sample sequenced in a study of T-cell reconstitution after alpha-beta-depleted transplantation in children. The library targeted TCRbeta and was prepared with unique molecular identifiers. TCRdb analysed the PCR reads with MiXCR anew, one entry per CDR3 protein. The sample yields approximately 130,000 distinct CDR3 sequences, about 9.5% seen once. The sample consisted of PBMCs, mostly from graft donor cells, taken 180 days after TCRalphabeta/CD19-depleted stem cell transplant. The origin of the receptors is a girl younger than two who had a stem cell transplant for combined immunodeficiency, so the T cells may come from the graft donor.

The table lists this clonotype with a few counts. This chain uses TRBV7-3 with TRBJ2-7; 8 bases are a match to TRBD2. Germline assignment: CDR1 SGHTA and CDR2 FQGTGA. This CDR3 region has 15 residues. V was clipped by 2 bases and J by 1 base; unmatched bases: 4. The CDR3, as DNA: TGTGCCAGCAGCTTAGAAGCGGGAGTTTCCTACGAGCAGTACTTC. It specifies CASSLEAGVSYEQYF.

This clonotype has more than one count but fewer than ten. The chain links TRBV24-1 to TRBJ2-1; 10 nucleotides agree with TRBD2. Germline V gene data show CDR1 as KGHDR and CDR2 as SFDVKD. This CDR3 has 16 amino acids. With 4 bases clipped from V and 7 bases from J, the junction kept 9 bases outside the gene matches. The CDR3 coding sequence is TGTGCCACCAGTGACCCGAGCGGGGGGGCCGGTAATGAGCAGTTCTTC. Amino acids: CATSDPSGGAGNEQFF.

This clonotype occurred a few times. The CDR3: CASKFSGPSNTEAFF. As DNA, the CDR3 is TGTGCCAGCAAGTTCTCGGGGCCGAGTAACACTGAAGCTTTCTTT. The chain couples TRBV7-2 to TRBJ1-1, with D maybe TRBD1 (5 bases). The length of the CDR3 is 15 residues. Trimming cost V 7 bases and J 2 bases, with 17 bases left between them. Germline CDR1 is SGHTA and CDR2 is FQGNSA.

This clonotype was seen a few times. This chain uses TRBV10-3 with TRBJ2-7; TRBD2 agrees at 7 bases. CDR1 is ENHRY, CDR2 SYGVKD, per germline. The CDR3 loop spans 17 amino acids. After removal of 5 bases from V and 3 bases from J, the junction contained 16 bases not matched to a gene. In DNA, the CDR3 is TGTGCCATCAGTCCCTCCCTCGAAGAAGCGGGGAACTACGAGCAGTACTTC. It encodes CAISPSLEEAGNYEQYF.

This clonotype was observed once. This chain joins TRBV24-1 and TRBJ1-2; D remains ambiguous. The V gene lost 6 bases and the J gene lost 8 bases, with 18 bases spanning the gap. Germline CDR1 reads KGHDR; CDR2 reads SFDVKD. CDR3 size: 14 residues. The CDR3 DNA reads TGTGCCACCAGTCCGAGACACCACTCTGGAGGCTACACCTTC. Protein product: CATSPRHHSGGYTF.

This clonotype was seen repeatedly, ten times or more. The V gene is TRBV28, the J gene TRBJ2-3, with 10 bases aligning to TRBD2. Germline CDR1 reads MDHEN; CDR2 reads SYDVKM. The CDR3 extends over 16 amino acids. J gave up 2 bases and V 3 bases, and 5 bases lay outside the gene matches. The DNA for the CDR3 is TGTGCCAGCAGTTTGACGCTAGCGGGGGCCACAGATACGCAGTATTTT. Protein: CASSLTLAGATDTQYF.

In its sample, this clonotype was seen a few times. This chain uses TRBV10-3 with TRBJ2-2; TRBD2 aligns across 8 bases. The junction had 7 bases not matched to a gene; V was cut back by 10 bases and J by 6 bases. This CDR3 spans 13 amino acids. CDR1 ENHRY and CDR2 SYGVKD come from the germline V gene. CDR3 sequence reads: CATSSGSPGELFF. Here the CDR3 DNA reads TGTGCCACCTCGAGCGGGAGTCCCGGGGAGCTGTTTTTT.

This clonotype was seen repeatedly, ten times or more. CDR3 DNA: TGTGCCAGCAGCTTAGGCCCCGGGGAGCTGTTTTTT. Its protein is CASSLGPGELFF. The chain combines TRBV11-2 with TRBJ2-2; D ambiguous. The CDR3 is 12 amino acids. The V and J ends lost 1 base and 6 bases respectively, with 3 bases between them. CDR1 and CDR2 (germline): SGHAT, FQNNGV.

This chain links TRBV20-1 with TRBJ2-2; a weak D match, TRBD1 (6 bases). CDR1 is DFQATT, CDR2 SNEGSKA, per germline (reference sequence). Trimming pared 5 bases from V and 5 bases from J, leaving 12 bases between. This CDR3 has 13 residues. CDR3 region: CSAGGLQTGELFF. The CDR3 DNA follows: TGCAGTGCTGGGGGCTTGCAGACCGGGGAGCTGTTTTTT.

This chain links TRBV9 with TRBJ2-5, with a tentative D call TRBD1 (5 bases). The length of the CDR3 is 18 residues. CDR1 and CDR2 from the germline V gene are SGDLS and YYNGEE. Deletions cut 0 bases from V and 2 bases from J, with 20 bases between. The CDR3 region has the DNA TGTGCCAGCAGCGTAGGGGCAGGGTTCTACTTCTTACAAGAGACCCAGTACTTC. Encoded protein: CASSVGAGFYFLQETQYF.

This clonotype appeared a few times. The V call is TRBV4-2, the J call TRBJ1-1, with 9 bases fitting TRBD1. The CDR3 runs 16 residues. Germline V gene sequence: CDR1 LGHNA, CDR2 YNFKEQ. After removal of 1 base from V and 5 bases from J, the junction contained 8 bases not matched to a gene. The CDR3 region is CASSQVPGQGMTEAFF. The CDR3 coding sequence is TGTGCCAGCAGCCAAGTACCGGGACAGGGTATGACTGAAGCTTTCTTT.

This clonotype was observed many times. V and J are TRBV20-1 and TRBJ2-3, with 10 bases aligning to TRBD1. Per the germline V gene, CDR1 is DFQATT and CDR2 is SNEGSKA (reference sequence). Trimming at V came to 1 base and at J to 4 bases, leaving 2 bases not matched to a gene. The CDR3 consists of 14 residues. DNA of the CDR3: TGCAGTGCTAGAGGACAGGGGGCGGCAGATACGCAGTATTTT. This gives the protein CSARGQGAADTQYF.

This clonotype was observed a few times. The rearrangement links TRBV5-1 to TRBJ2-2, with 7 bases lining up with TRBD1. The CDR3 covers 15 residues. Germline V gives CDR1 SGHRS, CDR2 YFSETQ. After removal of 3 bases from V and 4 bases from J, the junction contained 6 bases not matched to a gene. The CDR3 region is CASSCTGDLTGELFF. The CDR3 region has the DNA TGCGCCAGCAGCTGTACAGGGGACCTCACCGGGGAGCTGTTTTTT.

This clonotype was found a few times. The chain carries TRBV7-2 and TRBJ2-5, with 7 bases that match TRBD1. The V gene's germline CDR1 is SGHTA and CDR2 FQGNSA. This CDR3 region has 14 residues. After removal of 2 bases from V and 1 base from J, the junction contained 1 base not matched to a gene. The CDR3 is CASSLWTGQETQYF. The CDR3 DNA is TGTGCCAGCAGCTTATGGACAGGCCAAGAGACCCAGTACTTC.

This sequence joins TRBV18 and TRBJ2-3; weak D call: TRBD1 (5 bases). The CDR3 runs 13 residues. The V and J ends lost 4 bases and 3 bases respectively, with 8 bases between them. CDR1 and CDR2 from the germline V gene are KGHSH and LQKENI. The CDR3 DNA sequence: TGTGCCAGCTCACATACAGGAACAGATACGCAGTATTTT. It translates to CASSHTGTDTQYF.

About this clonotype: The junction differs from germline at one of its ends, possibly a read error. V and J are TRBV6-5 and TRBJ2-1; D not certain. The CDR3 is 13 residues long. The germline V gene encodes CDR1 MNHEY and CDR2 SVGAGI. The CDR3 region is CASSYSKHKEQFF. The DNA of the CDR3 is TGTGCCAGCAGTTACTCGAAGCACAAGGAGCAGTTCTTC.

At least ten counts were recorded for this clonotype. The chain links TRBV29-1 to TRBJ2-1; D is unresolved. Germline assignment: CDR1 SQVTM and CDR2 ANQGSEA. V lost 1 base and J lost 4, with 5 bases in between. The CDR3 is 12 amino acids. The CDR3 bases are TGCAGCGTTGAAGGGCAGTACAATGAGCAGTTCTTC. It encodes CSVEGQYNEQFF.

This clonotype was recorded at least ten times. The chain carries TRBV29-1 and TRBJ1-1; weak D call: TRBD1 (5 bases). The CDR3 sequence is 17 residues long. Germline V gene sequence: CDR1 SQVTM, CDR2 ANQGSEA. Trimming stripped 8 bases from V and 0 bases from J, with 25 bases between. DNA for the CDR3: TGCAGCAAGTCCCGGGACGGAAGGGTATCCATGAACACTGAAGCTTTCTTT. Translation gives CSKSRDGRVSMNTEAFF.